Shown below are 21 T cell receptor beta chains from a single sample sequenced in a study of T cell responses to AZD1222 COVID-19 vaccine. TCRdb keeps only in-frame clones here, not all; method: immunoSEQ multiplex PCR. This sample has some 120,000 clones, with roughly 90% found just once. Material: peripheral blood, obtained on day 0 of AZD1222 vaccination. The source of these receptors is an adult in good health.

The chain links TRBV2 to TRBJ2-7; possibly TRBD1 for D (5 bases). Looked up from germline, CDR1 is SNHLY and CDR2 is FYNNEI. CDR3 length equals 13 residues. V was trimmed by 2 bases and J by 6 bases, leaving 11 bases between them. The CDR3 here is CASSEQGGGEQYF. Written as DNA, the CDR3 is TGTGCCAGCAGTGAACAGGGCGGTGGCGAGCAGTACTTC. The whole variable domain, filled in from reference TRBV2 and TRBJ2-7, reads EPEVTQTPSHQVTQMGQEVILRCVPISNHLYFYWYRQILGQKVEFLVSFYNNEISEKSEIFDDQFSVERPDGSNFTLKIRSTKLEDSAMYFCASSEQGGGEQYFGPGTRLTVT.

The chain is built from TRBV5-1 and TRBJ1-1; no definite D call. The V gene lost 4 bases and the J gene lost 4 bases, with 11 bases spanning the gap. The length of the CDR3 is 13 residues. CDR1 and CDR2 (germline): SGHRS, YFSETQ. The CDR3 DNA follows: TGCGCCAGCAGCCCGAGCCTAGGCACTGAAGCTTTCTTT. Translation gives CASSPSLGTEAFF.

For the CDR3, the DNA is TGCGCCAGCAGCCAAGAACAGGGAGACACGCAGTATTTT. This sequence encodes CASSQEQGDTQYF. This sequence joins TRBV4-3 and TRBJ2-3, with D possibly matching TRBD1 (6 bases). The CDR3 consists of 13 residues. Per the germline V gene, CDR1 is LGHNA and CDR2 is YSLEER. The V gene lost 0 bases and the J gene lost 9 bases, with 10 bases spanning the gap.

Only a few counts were recorded for this clone. The chain uses TRBV5-4 and TRBJ2-1; D might be TRBD1 or TRBD2, each matching 6 bases. V gave up 0 bases and J gave up 7 bases, with 14 bases separating them. This CDR3 has 15 residues. Germline V gives CDR1 SGHNT, CDR2 YYREEE (reference sequence). The CDR3 DNA reads as TGTGCCAGCAGCTTGGGCAGGGGAGGTCTAAATGAGCAGTTCTTC. It is translated as CASSLGRGGLNEQFF. Full variable domain (rest looked up from reference TRBV5-4 and TRBJ2-1): ETGVTQSPTHLIKTRGQQVTLRCSSQSGHNTVSWYQQALGQGPQFIFQYYREEENGRGNFPPRFSGLQFPNYSSELNVNALELDDSALYLCASSLGRGGLNEQFFGPGTRLTVL.

This rearrangement joins TRBV4-3 to TRBJ2-7; D remains unclear. Trimming shortened V by 0 bases and J by 5 bases, and 14 bases separated the two germline ends. This CDR3 comprises 15 residues. Germline assignment: CDR1 LGHNA and CDR2 YSLEER. The CDR3 nucleotides are TGCGCCAGCAGCCAAGACGTGGGGTTTCAAGACGAGCAGTACTTC. As protein: CASSQDVGFQDEQYF.

The chain uses TRBV7-2 and TRBJ2-7; 8 bases fit TRBD2. The junction had 6 bases not matched to a gene; V was cut back by 5 bases and J by 3 bases. The CDR3 contains 14 residues. Per germline, CDR1 SGHTA and CDR2 FQGNSA. CDR3 nucleotides: TGTGCCAGCAGCGTAACCGGGACTAGCTACGAGCAGTACTTC. Its translation: CASSVTGTSYEQYF.

The chain links TRBV5-1 to TRBJ2-1; the D gene is possibly TRBD2 (5 bases). V lost 0 bases to trimming and J lost 7 bases, with 14 bases between them. CDR3 size: 15 residues. CDR1 SGHRS and CDR2 YFSETQ come from the germline V gene. The chain's CDR3 is CASSLVASRQNEQFF. CDR3 nucleotide sequence: TGCGCCAGCAGCTTGGTGGCTAGCAGGCAAAATGAGCAGTTCTTC.

The gene calls are TRBV5-1 and TRBJ2-7; 8 bases are a match to TRBD1. Germline V CDR1 and CDR2: SGHRS, YFSETQ. The CDR3 runs to 14 residues. The ends lost 7 bases at V and 3 bases at J; junction bases unmatched: 9. This chain's CDR3 is CASSRTGTIYEQYF. DNA for the CDR3: TGCGCCAGCTCCCGGACAGGGACCATCTACGAGCAGTACTTC. The full variable domain, with the rest looked up from reference TRBV5-1 and TRBJ2-7, is KAGVTQTPRYLIKTRGQQVTLSCSPISGHRSVSWYQQTPGQGLQFLFEYFSETQRNKGNFPGRFSGRQFSNSRSEMNVSTLELGDSALYLCASSRTGTIYEQYFGPGTRLTVT.

This sequence joins TRBV7-9 and TRBJ1-4, with a tentative D call TRBD1 (5 bases). Germline CDR1 reads SEHNR; CDR2 reads FQNEAQ (reference sequence). With 5 bases removed from V and 5 bases from J, the gap between germline ends came to 15 bases. The length of the CDR3 is 15 residues. CDR3 nucleotides: TGTGCCAGCAGCCGCATGGGGGGGGAAAATGAAAAACTGTTTTTT. Translation gives CASSRMGGENEKLFF.

The chain uses TRBV28 and TRBJ2-1, with TRBD2 matching over 8 bases. The CDR3 extends over 16 amino acids. The ends lost 3 bases at V and 1 base at J; junction bases unmatched: 5. Germline CDR1 and CDR2: MDHEN and SYDVKM. CDR3 DNA: TGTGCCAGCAGTTTGTTAAGCGGGAGTTCCTACAATGAGCAGTTCTTC. Residues: CASSLLSGSSYNEQFF.

The V gene is TRBV6-5, the J gene TRBJ2-2; a weak D match, TRBD2 (5 bases). Trimming left V 4 bases short and J 6 bases short, with 9 bases between. Germline assignment: CDR1 MNHEY and CDR2 SVGAGI. CDR3 size: 13 residues. The CDR3 DNA reads TGTGCCAGCAGTTTCTCGGGATCCGGGGAGCTGTTTTTT. It translates to CASSFSGSGELFF.

The genes are TRBV27 and TRBJ2-1, with D maybe TRBD1 (5 bases). The CDR3 totals 15 residues. V was clipped by 5 bases and J by 2 bases, with 13 bases between them. CDR1 is MNHEY, CDR2 SMNVEV, per germline (reference sequence). The CDR3 coding sequence is TGTGCCAGCAGTCCCCCTAAAGGGGCCTACAATGAGCAGTTCTTC. Protein sequence: CASSPPKGAYNEQFF.

This rearrangement joins TRBV12-5 to TRBJ2-7, with D perhaps matching TRBD1 (5 bases). The CDR3 extends over 14 amino acids. V was trimmed by 4 bases and J by 2 bases, leaving 12 bases between them. Germline values: CDR1 LGHNT, CDR2 FRNRAP. The DNA of the CDR3 is TGTGCTAGTGGTTCGGCAGGGCCTACCTACGAGCAGTACTTC. It specifies CASGSAGPTYEQYF.

The chain combines TRBV3-1 (or the pseudogene TRBV3-2) with TRBJ2-7; the match to TRBD2 covers 8 bases. Germline trimming cut 0 bases from V and 4 bases from J; bases unmatched to any gene: 14. The CDR3 covers 18 residues. Germline V gene sequence: CDR1 LGHDT, CDR2 YNNKEL (reference sequence). This CDR3 is CASSQDPFRAGVGYEQYF. In nucleotides, the CDR3 is TGTGCCAGCAGCCAAGACCCTTTCCGAGCGGGAGTAGGTTACGAGCAGTACTTC.

This chain uses TRBV7-2 with TRBJ1-5; D gene ambiguous. V was clipped by 5 bases and J by 7 bases, with 21 bases between them. Looked up from germline, CDR1 is SGHTA and CDR2 is FQGNSA. The CDR3 loop spans 16 amino acids. As DNA, the CDR3 is TGTGCCAGCAGCCCTTACCGATCCGCTCCTGGACAGCCCCAGCATTTT. Its protein is CASSPYRSAPGQPQHF.

The J gene is TRBJ1-1, the V gene TRBV3-1 (or the pseudogene TRBV3-2); 9 bases align to TRBD1. Germline V lookup: CDR1 LGHDT, CDR2 YNNKEL (reference sequence). With 4 bases clipped from V and 1 base from J, the junction kept 10 bases outside the gene matches. This CDR3 region has 17 residues. The CDR3 DNA follows: TGTGCCAGCAGCCCACGGGACAGGGTTTTGTGGAACACTGAAGCTTTCTTT. It specifies CASSPRDRVLWNTEAFF.

The rearrangement joins TRBV5-6 to TRBJ2-7; D possibly corresponds to TRBD2 (5 bases). The CDR3 has 14 amino acids. Germline V gives CDR1 SGHDT, CDR2 YYEEEE. V was shortened by 0 bases and J by 6 bases, with 13 bases between the two germline ends. The CDR3 DNA reads TGTGCCAGCAGCTTGGAAGAGGGCCGAATCGAGCAGTACTTC. Its protein is CASSLEEGRIEQYF. Drawing the rest from reference TRBV5-6 and TRBJ2-7, the complete variable domain is DAGVTQSPTHLIKTRGQQVTLRCSPKSGHDTVSWYQQALGQGPQFIFQYYEEEERQRGNFPDRFSGHQFPNYSSELNVNALLLGDSALYLCASSLEEGRIEQYFGPGTRLTVT.

The count of this clone is one. The chain combines TRBV2 with TRBJ1-4; 8 bases match TRBD1. Germline trimming cut 5 bases from V and 5 bases from J; bases unmatched to any gene: 1. Looked up from germline, CDR1 is SNHLY and CDR2 is FYNNEI. The CDR3 loop spans 13 amino acids. The CDR3 region has the DNA TGTGCCAGCAGTCGGACAGGGAATGAAAAACTGTTTTTT. Its protein product is CASSRTGNEKLFF. Looking up the rest from reference TRBV2 and TRBJ1-4 gives the full variable domain: EPEVTQTPSHQVTQMGQEVILRCVPISNHLYFYWYRQILGQKVEFLVSFYNNEISEKSEIFDDQFSVERPDGSNFTLKIRSTKLEDSAMYFCASSRTGNEKLFFGSGTQLSVL.

This chain joins TRBV18 and TRBJ2-7, with D maybe TRBD1 (5 bases). Germline V CDR1 and CDR2: KGHSH, LQKENI. The CDR3 loop spans 13 amino acids. The V and J ends lost 3 bases and 7 bases respectively, with 13 bases between them. CDR3 nucleotide sequence: TGTGCCAGCTCACCGGACCTCGCAGGGGAGCAGTACTTC. Its translation is CASSPDLAGEQYF.

This rearrangement joins TRBV5-6 to TRBJ2-3, with a weak D call TRBD2 (6 bases). Germline values: CDR1 SGHDT, CDR2 YYEEEE. V dropped 2 bases and J dropped 8 bases, with 12 bases sitting between them. The CDR3 consists of 13 residues. CDR3 coding DNA: TGTGCCAGCAGCTTATTTCCGGGAGCTACGCAGTATTTT. Translated: CASSLFPGATQYF.

The chain uses TRBV5-1 and TRBJ2-1; perhaps D is TRBD1 or TRBD2 (5 bases each). The CDR3 length is 15 residues. Trimming took off 4 bases at V and 3 bases at J, with 14 bases between the two ends. Germline CDR1 SGHRS, CDR2 YFSETQ. The CDR3 region is CASSVDNRDYNEQFF. CDR3 DNA sequence: TGCGCCAGCAGCGTGGACAATCGGGACTACAATGAGCAGTTCTTC.